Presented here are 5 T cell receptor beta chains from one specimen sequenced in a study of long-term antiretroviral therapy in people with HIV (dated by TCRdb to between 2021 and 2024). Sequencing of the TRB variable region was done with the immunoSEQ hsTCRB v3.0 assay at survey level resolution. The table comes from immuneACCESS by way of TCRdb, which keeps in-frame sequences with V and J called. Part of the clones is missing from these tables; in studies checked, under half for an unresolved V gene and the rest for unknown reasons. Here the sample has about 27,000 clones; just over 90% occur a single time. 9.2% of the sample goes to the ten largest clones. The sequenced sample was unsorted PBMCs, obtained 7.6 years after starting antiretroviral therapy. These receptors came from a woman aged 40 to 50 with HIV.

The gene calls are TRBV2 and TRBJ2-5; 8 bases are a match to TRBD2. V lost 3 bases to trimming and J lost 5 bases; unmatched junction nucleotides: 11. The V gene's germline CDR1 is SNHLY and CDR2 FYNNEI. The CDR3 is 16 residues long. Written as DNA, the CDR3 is TGTGCCAGCAGTGACCCGCGGGGGGCCGCCGGGGAGACCCAGTACTTC. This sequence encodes CASSDPRGAAGETQYF.

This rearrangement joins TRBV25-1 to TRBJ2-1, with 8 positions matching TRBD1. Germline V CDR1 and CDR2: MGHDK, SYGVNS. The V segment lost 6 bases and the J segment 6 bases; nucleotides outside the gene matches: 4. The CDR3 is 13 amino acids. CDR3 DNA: TGTGCCAGCAGCTGGACAGGGAGCAATGAGCAGTTCTTC. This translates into CASSWTGSNEQFF.

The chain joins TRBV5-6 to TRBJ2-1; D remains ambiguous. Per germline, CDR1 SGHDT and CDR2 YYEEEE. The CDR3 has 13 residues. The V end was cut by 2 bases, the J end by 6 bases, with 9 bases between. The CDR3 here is CASSFGVANEQFF. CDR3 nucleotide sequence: TGTGCCAGCAGCTTTGGAGTAGCCAATGAGCAGTTCTTC. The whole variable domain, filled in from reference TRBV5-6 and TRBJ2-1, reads DAGVTQSPTHLIKTRGQQVTLRCSPKSGHDTVSWYQQALGQGPQFIFQYYEEEERQRGNFPDRFSGHQFPNYSSELNVNALLLGDSALYLCASSFGVANEQFFGPGTRLTVL.

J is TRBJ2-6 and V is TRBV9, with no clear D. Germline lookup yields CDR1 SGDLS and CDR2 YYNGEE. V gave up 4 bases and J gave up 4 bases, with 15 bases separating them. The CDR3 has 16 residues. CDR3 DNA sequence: TGTGCCAGCAGCCCTTATAGGCTGGCCGGGGCCAACGTCCTGACTTTC. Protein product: CASSPYRLAGANVLTF.

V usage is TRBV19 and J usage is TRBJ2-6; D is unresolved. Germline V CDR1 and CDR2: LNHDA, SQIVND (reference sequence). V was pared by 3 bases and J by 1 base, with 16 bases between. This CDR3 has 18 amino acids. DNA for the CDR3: TGTGCCAGTAGTATTGTAGGTGTGACTCGTTCTGGGGCCAACGTCCTGACTTTC. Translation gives CASSIVGVTRSGANVLTF.